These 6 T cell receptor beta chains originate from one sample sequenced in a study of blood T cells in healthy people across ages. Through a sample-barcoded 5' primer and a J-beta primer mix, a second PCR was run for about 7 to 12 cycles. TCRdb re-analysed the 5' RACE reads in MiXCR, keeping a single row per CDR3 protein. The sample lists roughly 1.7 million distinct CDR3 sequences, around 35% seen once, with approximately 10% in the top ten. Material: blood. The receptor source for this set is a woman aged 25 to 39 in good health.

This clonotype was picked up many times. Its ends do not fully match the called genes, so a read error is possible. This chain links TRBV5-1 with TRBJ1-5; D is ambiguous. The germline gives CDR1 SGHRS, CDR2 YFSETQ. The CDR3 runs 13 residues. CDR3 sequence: CASSLDSNQPQHF. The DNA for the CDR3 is TGTGCCAGCAGCTTGGACAGCAATCAGCCCCAGCATTTT.

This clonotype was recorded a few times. The CDR3 bases are TGTGCCAGCGGGGGAGCTGGGGGGCCGTCGGATACGCAGTATTTT. Amino acids: CASGGAGGPSDTQYF. The chain couples TRBV28 to TRBJ2-3; D is tentatively TRBD1 or TRBD2 (6 bases each). Looked up from germline, CDR1 is MDHEN and CDR2 is SYDVKM. This CDR3 contains 15 residues. V was clipped by 8 bases and J by 6 bases, with 21 bases between them. Full variable domain (missing parts from reference TRBV28 and TRBJ2-3): DVKVTQSSRYLVKRTGEKVFLECVQDMDHENMFWYRQDPGLGLRLIYFSYDVKMKEKGDIPEGYSVSREKKERFSLILESASTNQTSMYLCASGGAGGPSDTQYFGPGTRLTVL.

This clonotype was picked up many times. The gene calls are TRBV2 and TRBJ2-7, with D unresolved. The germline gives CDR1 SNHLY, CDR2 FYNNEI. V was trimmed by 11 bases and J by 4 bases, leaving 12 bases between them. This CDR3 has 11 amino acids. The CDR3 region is CASSVQYEQYF. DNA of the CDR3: TGTGCCTCCTCAGTACAATACGAGCAGTACTTC.

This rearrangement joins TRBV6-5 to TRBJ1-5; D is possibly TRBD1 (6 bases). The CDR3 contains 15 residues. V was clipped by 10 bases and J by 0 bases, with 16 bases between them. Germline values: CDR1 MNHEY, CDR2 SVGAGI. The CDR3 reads CAIYLGQLSNQPQHF. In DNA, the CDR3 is TGTGCCATCTACCTAGGACAGCTTAGCAATCAGCCCCAGCATTTT.

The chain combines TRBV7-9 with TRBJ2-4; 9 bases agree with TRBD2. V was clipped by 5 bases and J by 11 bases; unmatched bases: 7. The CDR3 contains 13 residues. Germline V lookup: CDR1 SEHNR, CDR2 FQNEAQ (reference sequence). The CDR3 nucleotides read TGTGCCAGCAGCCCGACTAGCGGTAACGTTCAGTACTTC. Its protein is CASSPTSGNVQYF.

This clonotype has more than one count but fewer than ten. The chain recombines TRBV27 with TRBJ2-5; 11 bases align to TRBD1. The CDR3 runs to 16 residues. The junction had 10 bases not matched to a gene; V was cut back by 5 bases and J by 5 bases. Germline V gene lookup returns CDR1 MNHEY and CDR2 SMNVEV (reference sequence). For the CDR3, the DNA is TGTGCCAGCAGTCGCGGACAGGGGGCGAGATGGGAGACCCAGTACTTC. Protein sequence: CASSRGQGARWETQYF.